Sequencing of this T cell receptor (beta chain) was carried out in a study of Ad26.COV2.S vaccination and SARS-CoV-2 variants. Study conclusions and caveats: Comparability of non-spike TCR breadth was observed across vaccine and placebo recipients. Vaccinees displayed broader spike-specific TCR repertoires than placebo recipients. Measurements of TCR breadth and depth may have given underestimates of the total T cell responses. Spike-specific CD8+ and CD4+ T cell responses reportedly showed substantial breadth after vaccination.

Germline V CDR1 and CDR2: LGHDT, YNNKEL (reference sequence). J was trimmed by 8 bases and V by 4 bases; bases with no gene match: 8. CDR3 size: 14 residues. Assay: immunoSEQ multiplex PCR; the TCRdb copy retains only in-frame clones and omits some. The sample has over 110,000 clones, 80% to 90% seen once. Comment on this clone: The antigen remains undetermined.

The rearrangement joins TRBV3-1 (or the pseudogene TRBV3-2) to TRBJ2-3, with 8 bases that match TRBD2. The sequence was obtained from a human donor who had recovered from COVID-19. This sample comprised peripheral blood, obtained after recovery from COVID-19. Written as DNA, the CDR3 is TGTGCCAGCAGCCCAGGGGCGGGGGGACTTACGCAGTATTTT. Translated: CASSPGAGGLTQYF.